This T cell receptor beta chain was documented in a study of siplizumab effects on memory and regulatory T cells. Points from the study as a whole: Reactions containing siplizumab showed mappable alloreactive CD4+ clones averaging approximately 66% Treg-derived, versus 25% to 30% in controls.

Comments on this clone: The antigen is undetermined.

Some clones are missing from TCRdb's copy, which holds only in-frame ones; the method was immunoSEQ multiplex PCR. Seen here are 90,000 to 150,000 clones, 93% observed once, and the top ten hold around 0.16%. Deletions cut 3 bases from V and 5 bases from J, with 13 bases between. The CDR3 covers 15 residues. Germline V gives CDR1 MNHEY, CDR2 SVGAGI. Sequences were obtained from non-Treg CD4+ T cells sorted from blood. The genes are TRBV6-5 and TRBJ1-4; D may be TRBD1 (6 bases). The source is a human donor in good health. CDR3 coding DNA: TGTGCCAGCAGTTATTCGGGACACGTCAATGAAAAACTGTTTTTT. It encodes CASSYSGHVNEKLFF.